This T cell receptor beta chain was sequenced in a study of tumor T cells in aggressive B-cell lymphoma. Sequencing used immunoSEQ multiplex PCR; TCRdb keeps in-frame clones, though not all of them. The table lists 3,000 to 4,500 clones, approximately 95% of them singletons. Germline loops: CDR1 SGHVS, CDR2 FQNEAQ. This CDR3 region has 14 residues. Trimming stripped 2 bases from V and 7 bases from J, with 11 bases between. The receptor was derived from an adult with diffuse large B cell lymphoma. The specimen was tumor tissue. The chain couples TRBV7-8 to TRBJ1-4, with D perhaps TRBD1 (5 bases). Written as DNA, the CDR3 is TGTGCCAGCAGCTTAACTGGGGCGTCTGAAAAACTGTTTTTT. Translating it yields CASSLTGASEKLFF.